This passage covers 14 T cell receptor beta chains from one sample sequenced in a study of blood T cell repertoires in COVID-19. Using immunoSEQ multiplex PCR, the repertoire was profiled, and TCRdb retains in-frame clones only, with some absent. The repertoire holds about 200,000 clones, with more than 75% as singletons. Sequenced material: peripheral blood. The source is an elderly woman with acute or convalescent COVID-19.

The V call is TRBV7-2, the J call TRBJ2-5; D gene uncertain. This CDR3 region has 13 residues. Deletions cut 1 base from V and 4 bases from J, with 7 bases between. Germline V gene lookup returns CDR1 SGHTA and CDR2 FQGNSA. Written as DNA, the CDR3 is TGTGCCAGCAGCTTAGATCTTCGAGAGACCCAGTACTTC. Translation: CASSLDLRETQYF. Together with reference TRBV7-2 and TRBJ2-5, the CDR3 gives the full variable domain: GAGVSQSPSNKVTEKGKDVELRCDPISGHTALYWYRQSLGQGLEFLIYFQGNSAPDKSGLPSDRFSAERTGGSVSTLTIQRTQQEDSAVYLCASSLDLRETQYFGPGTRLLVL.

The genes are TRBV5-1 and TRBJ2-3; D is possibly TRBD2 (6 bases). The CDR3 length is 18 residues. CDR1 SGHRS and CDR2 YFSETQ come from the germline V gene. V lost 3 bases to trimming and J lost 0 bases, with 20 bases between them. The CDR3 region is CASSSPTGLATSTDTQYF. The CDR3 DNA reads TGCGCCAGCAGCTCGCCTACTGGTCTAGCGACTAGCACAGATACGCAGTATTTT.

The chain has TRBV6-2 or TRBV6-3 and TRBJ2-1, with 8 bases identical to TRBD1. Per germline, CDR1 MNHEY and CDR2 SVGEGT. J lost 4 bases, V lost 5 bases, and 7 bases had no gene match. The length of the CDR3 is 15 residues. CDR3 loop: CASSRGQGGYNEQFF. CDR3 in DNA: TGTGCCAGCAGTCGTGGACAGGGAGGATACAATGAGCAGTTCTTC.

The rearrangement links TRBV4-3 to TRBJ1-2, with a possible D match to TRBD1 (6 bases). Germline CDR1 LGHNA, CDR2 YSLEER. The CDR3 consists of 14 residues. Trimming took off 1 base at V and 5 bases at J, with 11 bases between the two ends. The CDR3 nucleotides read TGCGCCAGCAGCCAAGTTGACAGGAGTTATGGCTACACCTTC. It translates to CASSQVDRSYGYTF.

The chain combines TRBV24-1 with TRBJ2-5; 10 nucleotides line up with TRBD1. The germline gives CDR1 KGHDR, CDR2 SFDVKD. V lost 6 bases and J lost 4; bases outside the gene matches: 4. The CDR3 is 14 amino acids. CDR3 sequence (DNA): TGTGCCACCAGTCTGACAGGGGGCGGAGAGACCCAGTACTTC. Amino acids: CATSLTGGGETQYF.

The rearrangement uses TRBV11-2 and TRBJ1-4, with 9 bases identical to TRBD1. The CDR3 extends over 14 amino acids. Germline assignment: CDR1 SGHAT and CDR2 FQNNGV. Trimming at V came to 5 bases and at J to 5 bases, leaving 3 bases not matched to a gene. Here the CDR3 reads CASSLGQGNEKLFF. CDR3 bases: TGTGCCAGCAGCCTCGGACAGGGGAATGAAAAACTGTTTTTT.

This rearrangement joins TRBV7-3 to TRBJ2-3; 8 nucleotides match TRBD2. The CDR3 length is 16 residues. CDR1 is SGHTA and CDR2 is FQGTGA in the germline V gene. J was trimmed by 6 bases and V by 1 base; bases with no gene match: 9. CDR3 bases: TGTGCCAGCAGCTTAAACCCCGGGAGGGATGGGGATACGCAGTATTTT. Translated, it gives CASSLNPGRDGDTQYF.

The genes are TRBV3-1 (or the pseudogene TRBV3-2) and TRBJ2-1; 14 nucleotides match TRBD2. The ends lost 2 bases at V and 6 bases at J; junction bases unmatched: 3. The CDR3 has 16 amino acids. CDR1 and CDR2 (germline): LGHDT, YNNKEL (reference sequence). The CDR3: CASSQRGLAGANEQFF. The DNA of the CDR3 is TGTGCCAGCAGCCAACGGGGACTAGCGGGAGCCAATGAGCAGTTCTTC.

The DNA for the CDR3 is TGTGCCAGCATTTTAACCCGGACAGGGAGCCCTTTCTTT. This sequence encodes CASILTRTGSPFF. This chain connects TRBV2 to TRBJ1-1; 8 nucleotides agree with TRBD1. This CDR3 has 13 amino acids. CDR1 SNHLY and CDR2 FYNNEI come from the germline V gene. The ends lost 7 bases at V and 12 bases at J; junction bases unmatched: 13.

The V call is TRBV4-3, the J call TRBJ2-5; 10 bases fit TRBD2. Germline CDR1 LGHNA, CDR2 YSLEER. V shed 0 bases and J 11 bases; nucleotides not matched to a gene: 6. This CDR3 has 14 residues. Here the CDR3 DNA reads TGCGCCAGCAGCCAAGATAGAGGACTAGCGGTTCAGTACTTC. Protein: CASSQDRGLAVQYF.

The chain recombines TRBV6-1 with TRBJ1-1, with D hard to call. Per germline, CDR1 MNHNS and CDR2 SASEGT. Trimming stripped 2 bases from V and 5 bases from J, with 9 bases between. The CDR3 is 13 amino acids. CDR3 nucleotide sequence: TGTGCCAGCAGTGAAAGCGGGAGGACTGAAGCTTTCTTT. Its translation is CASSESGRTEAFF.

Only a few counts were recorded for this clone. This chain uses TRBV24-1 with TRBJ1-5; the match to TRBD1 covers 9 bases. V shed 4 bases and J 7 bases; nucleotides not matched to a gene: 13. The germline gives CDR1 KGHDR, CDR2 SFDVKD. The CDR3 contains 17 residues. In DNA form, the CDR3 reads TGTGCCACCAGTGACCCAACCCGGGACAGGGCGAACCAGCCCCAGCATTTT. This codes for CATSDPTRDRANQPQHF.

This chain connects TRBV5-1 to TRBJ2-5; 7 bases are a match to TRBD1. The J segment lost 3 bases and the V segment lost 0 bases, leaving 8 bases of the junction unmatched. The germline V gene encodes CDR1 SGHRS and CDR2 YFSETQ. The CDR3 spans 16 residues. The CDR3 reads CASSLGPGQKKETQYF. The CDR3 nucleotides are TGCGCCAGCAGCTTGGGTCCGGGACAGAAGAAAGAGACCCAGTACTTC.

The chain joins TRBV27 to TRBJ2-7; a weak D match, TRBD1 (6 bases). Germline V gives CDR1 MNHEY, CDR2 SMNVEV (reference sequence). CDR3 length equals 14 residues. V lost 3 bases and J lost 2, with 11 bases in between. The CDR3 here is CASSFLDSPYEQYF. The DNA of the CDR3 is TGTGCCAGCAGTTTCTTGGACAGCCCCTACGAGCAGTACTTC.